This T cell receptor beta chain was profiled in a study of blood T cells in healthy people across ages. Researchers report isolating at least 7 million PBMCs per sample. With a J-beta primer mix and a sample-barcoded 5' primer, a second PCR ran roughly 7 to 11 cycles. TCRdb redid the calling of the 5' RACE reads with MiXCR, one entry per CDR3 protein. The profile shows about 680,000 distinct CDR3 sequences, about half of them singletons. The CDR3 is 14 residues long. Per the germline V gene, CDR1 is MNHNS and CDR2 is SASEGT. Trimming at V came to 4 bases and at J to 7 bases, leaving 5 bases not matched to a gene.

Material: blood. The chain is built from TRBV6-1 and TRBJ2-2; TRBD2 aligns across 8 bases. This TCR derives from a woman aged 55-69 years in good health. The DNA of the CDR3 is TGTGCCAGCAGTGGGACTAGCAGCCTCGGGGAGCTGTTTTTT. As protein: CASSGTSSLGELFF.